The clone carrying this T cell receptor beta chain turned up a few times. Its antigen is currently unknown. This sample was included in a study of blood T cells in healthy people across ages. Findings and limits, study-wide: Estimates based on one million T cells were treated as lower bounds.

It was with a sample-barcoded 5' primer and a J-beta primer mix that a second PCR of roughly 7 to 11 cycles was run. Tagging of each cDNA molecule was performed by a template-switch adaptor with 12 random nucleotides. TCRdb re-called the 5' RACE reads through MiXCR, storing one row per CDR3 protein. The data show approximately 800,000 distinct CDR3 sequences, with approximately 59% seen just once and about a quarter held by the top ten. Trimming removed 0 bases from V and 6 bases from J, with 9 bases in between. The CDR3 sequence is 13 residues long. From germline, CDR1 is DFQATT and CDR2 SNEGSKA (reference sequence).

This receptor was obtained from a man aged 30 to 45 in good health. The specimen sequenced was blood. The chain couples TRBV20-1 to TRBJ2-1; D is undetermined. Here the CDR3 DNA reads TGCAGTGCTAGAGACCGTATGACCAATGAGCAGTTCTTC. It is translated as CSARDRMTNEQFF.